These T cell receptor beta chains were read from a single sample in a study of cytomegalovirus exposure and HLA in healthy donors. Some clones are missing from TCRdb's copy, which holds only in-frame ones; the method was immunoSEQ multiplex PCR. This repertoire includes 150,000 or so clones. The sample comprised PBMCs. The receptors shown here come from a woman between 18 and 29 years old in good health and CMV-seronegative. Both conserved end residues are part of each CDR3.

TRBJ2-1,TRBV19,CASSISGGGSLTRQFF
TRBJ2-5,TRBV7-2,CASSLFGTGGQETQYF
TRBJ2-2,TRBV30,CAWSSGGELFF
TRBJ2-3,TRBV2,CASTSPDGSTTDTQYF
TRBJ2-3,TRBV5-5,CASSSRGLAGTDTQYF
TRBJ2-3,TRBV5-4,CASSLGVAGSFDTQYF
TRBJ2-1,TRBV7-2,CASSLGRLALTYNEQFF
TRBJ2-1,TRBV14,CASSQVLPPGLAGVGYNDEQFF
TRBJ2-1,TRBV7-6,CASTPGANNNEQFF
TRBJ2-3,TRBV7-3,CASSSPGDTQYF
TRBJ2-1,TRBV6-6,CATMGGNLNNEQFF
TRBJ2-5,TRBV29-1,CSVQRVQRETQYF
TRBJ1-1,TRBV12-5,CASGLAPYTEAFF
TRBJ1-2,TRBV18,CASSPGEEILGYTF
TRBJ2-5,TRBV5-4,CASSAGGGVGETQYF
TRBJ2-1,TRBV15,CATSQRSSGEQFF
TRBJ1-2,TRBV30,CAWDSLYGYTF
TRBJ1-4,TRBV2,CASRSWTGAGEKLFF
TRBJ1-3,TRBV7-9,CASSIRTGGSGNTIYF
TRBJ2-1,TRBV9,CASSVEGLAGNNEQFF
TRBJ1-1,TRBV9,CASSGGVNGAFF
TRBJ1-6,TRBV30,CAWAPFTGELLGSYNSPLHF
TRBJ1-1,TRBV4-1,CASSQQGLAAEAFF
TRBJ1-1,TRBV18,CASSPPGQGYTEAFF
TRBJ2-1,TRBV10-3,CAISAEGQGESKQFF